Presented here are 9 T cell receptor beta chains from one specimen sequenced in a study of T cell repertoires in cytomegalovirus infection. TCRdb recomputed calls from the reads with MiXCR, one row per CDR3 protein. The top ten hold more than 12% of the sample, which has some 940,000 distinct CDR3 sequences, around a third seen once. No antigens are known for them. This sample comprised cultured CD8+ T cells from PBMCs, obtained from culture after CMV antigen stimulation. The receptor source for this set is a human donor in good health (CMV status not recorded). Some clones in this sample may be carry-over from other donors' samples.

The table lists this clonotype with a few counts. The chain recombines TRBV7-9 with TRBJ2-7; TRBD1 matches at 9 bases. The trim removed 6 bases at V and 3 bases at J, leaving 9 bases unmatched. This CDR3 has 15 amino acids. Germline CDR1 SEHNR, CDR2 FQNEAQ (reference sequence). The CDR3 region is CASSNEGQGLYEQYF. CDR3 coding DNA: TGTGCCAGCAGTAATGAGGGACAGGGTCTCTACGAGCAGTACTTC.

This clonotype was recorded many times. The chain couples TRBV7-6 to TRBJ2-3; D remains unclear. This CDR3 comprises 15 residues. Germline CDR1 SGHVS, CDR2 FNYEAQ. V lost 2 bases to trimming and J lost 2 bases, with 11 bases between them. The CDR3 is CASSLLGFPTDTQYF. The CDR3 nucleotides read TGTGCCAGCAGCTTATTAGGGTTTCCCACAGATACGCAGTATTTT.

This clonotype was counted between two and nine times. The chain joins TRBV24-1 to TRBJ1-2, with a weak D call TRBD1 (5 bases). V shed 1 base and J shed 8 bases, with 16 bases lying between them. CDR3 length: 15 residues. Germline V gene sequence: CDR1 KGHDR, CDR2 SFDVKD. CDR3 nucleotide sequence: TGTGCCACCAGTGATTTCCCTGGGGGAAGGATGGGCTACACCTTC. Translated, it gives CATSDFPGGRMGYTF.

V usage is TRBV12-3 or TRBV12-4 and J usage is TRBJ1-5; D perhaps matches TRBD1 (6 bases). Trimming left V 5 bases short and J 5 bases short, with 16 bases between. The CDR3 is 15 residues long. For the CDR3, the DNA is TGTGCCAGCAGTCCAGTGGGGGGCTGGGATCAGCCCCAGCATTTT. Protein: CASSPVGGWDQPQHF.

This chain joins TRBV2 and TRBJ1-1; maybe TRBD1 (6 bases). The V end was cut by 3 bases, the J end by 9 bases, with 14 bases between. Germline V gene lookup returns CDR1 SNHLY and CDR2 FYNNEI. This CDR3 spans 13 amino acids. The DNA for the CDR3 is TGTGCCAGCAGTGACATACAGGGAAACCAAGCTTTCTTT. Amino acid sequence: CASSDIQGNQAFF.

This chain joins TRBV3-1 and TRBJ2-2, with a weak D call TRBD1 (6 bases). This CDR3 is 14 amino acids long. V was shortened by 0 bases and J by 6 bases, with 8 bases between the two germline ends. From germline, CDR1 is LGHDT and CDR2 YNNKEL (reference sequence). The CDR3 here is CASSQDTGPGELFF. The CDR3 region has the DNA TGTGCCAGCAGCCAAGACACAGGGCCCGGGGAGCTGTTTTTT.

The chain links TRBV11-2 to TRBJ2-5; weak D call: TRBD1 (7 bases). CDR1 and CDR2 from the germline V gene are SGHAT and FQNNGV. V lost 0 bases and J lost 5, with 19 bases in between. The CDR3 runs to 17 residues. The chain's CDR3 is CASSLEGESGGRETQYF. CDR3 nucleotides: TGTGCCAGCAGCTTAGAAGGGGAGTCAGGGGGGAGGGAGACCCAGTACTTC.

This chain uses TRBV2 with TRBJ1-1; D is possibly TRBD1 (6 bases). The CDR3 is made up of 14 amino acids. Deletions cut 6 bases from V and 5 bases from J, with 16 bases between. Per germline, CDR1 SNHLY and CDR2 FYNNEI. The CDR3 bases are TGTGCCAGCAGCGCTCGGACAGAAAGTACTGAAGCTTTCTTT. Protein sequence: CASSARTESTEAFF. The full variable domain, rest sourced from reference TRBV2 and TRBJ1-1, is EPEVTQTPSHQVTQMGQEVILRCVPISNHLYFYWYRQILGQKVEFLVSFYNNEISEKSEIFDDQFSVERPDGSNFTLKIRSTKLEDSAMYFCASSARTESTEAFFGQGTRLTVV.

The rearrangement uses TRBV2 and TRBJ2-7; 7 bases are a match to TRBD1. Germline trimming cut 6 bases from V and 3 bases from J; bases unmatched to any gene: 8. Germline-derived CDR1 and CDR2 are SNHLY and FYNNEI. The CDR3 runs 14 residues. The CDR3 DNA reads as TGTGCCAGCAGCAATCCCAGACAGGGCTACGAGCAGTACGTC. Its translation is CASSNPRQGYEQYV.